This T cell receptor beta chain was found in a study of regulatory T cells in long-lasting Graves disease. Germline V CDR1 and CDR2: DFQATT, SNEGSKA (reference sequence). This CDR3 is 18 amino acids long. Trimming stripped 0 bases from V and 0 bases from J, with 17 bases between. Both iRepertoire HTBI primers and Arm-PCR of CDR3 regions were used to build the TCR beta libraries. TCRdb reanalysed the multiplex PCR reads using MiXCR and keeps one entry per CDR3 protein. This table holds roughly 560,000 distinct CDR3 sequences, more than 10% found once. This clonotype was seen ten or more times. Time point specified: newly diagnosed GD, antithyroid drugs for less than 3 months. The TCR library was made from RNA extracted from PBMCs. Each of the patients was recruited from an endocrinology department situated in Xi'an, China. The same data also went into a second study, on T cells in Graves' hyperthyroidism and ophthalmopathy.

V and J are TRBV20-1 and TRBJ2-2, with no clear D. This TCR derives from a woman aged 30 to 39 with Graves disease. The specimen comprised peripheral blood mononuclear cells (PBMCs), sampled at new diagnosis, from a patient treated with antithyroid drugs. The CDR3 here is CSARDLDGPEPNTGELFF. For the CDR3, the DNA is TGCAGTGCTAGAGATCTCGACGGGCCCGAACCGAACACCGGGGAGCTGTTTTTT.